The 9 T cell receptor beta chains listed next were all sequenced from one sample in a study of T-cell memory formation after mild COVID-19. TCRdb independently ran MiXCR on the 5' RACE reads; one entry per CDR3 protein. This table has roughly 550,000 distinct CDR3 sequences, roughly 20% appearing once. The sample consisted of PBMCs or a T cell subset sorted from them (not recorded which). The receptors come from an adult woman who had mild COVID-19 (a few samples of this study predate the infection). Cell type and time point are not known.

CDR3 bases: TGTGCCAGCAGCTCGGGACTAGCGGGAGGCCTCCTTTCCTACAATGAGCAGTTCTTC. Its translation: CASSSGLAGGLLSYNEQFF. The chain joins TRBV7-3 to TRBJ2-1, with 15 bases that match TRBD2. Germline V gives CDR1 SGHTA, CDR2 FQGTGA. The CDR3 sequence is 19 residues long. V was clipped by 4 bases and J by 1 base; unmatched bases: 8.

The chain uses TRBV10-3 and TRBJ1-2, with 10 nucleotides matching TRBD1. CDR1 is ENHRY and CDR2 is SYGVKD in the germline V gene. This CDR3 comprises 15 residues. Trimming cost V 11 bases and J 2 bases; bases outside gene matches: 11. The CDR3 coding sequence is TGTGCCGTCGAGGGGGGACAGGGGCCCAACTATGGCTACACCTTC. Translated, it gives CAVEGGQGPNYGYTF.

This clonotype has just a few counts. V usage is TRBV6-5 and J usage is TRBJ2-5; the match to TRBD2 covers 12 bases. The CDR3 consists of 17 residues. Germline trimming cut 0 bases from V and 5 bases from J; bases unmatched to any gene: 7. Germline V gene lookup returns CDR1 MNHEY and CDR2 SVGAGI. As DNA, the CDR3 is TGTGCCAGCAGTTACTCAACCCTCGGACTAGCGGGGGAGACCCAGTACTTC. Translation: CASSYSTLGLAGETQYF.

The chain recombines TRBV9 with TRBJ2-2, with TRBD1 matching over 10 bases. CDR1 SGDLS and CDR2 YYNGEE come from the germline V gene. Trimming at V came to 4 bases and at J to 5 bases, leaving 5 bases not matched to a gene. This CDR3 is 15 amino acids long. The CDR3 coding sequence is TGTGCCAGCAGCCCGGACAGGGGGAAGACCGGGGAGCTGTTTTTT. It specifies CASSPDRGKTGELFF.

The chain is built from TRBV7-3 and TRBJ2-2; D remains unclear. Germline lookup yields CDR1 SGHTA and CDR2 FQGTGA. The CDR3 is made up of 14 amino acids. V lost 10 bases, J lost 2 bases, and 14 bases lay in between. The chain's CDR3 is CATAGLANTGELFF. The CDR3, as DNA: TGTGCCACCGCCGGGCTGGCCAACACCGGGGAGCTGTTTTTT.

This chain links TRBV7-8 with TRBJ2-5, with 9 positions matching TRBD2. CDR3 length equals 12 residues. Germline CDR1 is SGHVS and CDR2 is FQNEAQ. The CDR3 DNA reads TGTGGGAGCGGGAGGTTTGGGGAGACCCAGTACTTC. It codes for CGSGRFGETQYF.

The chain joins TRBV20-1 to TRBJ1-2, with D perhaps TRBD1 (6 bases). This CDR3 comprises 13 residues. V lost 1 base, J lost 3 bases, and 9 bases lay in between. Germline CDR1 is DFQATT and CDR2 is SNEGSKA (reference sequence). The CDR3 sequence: CSARGPGDYGYTF. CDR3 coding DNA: TGCAGTGCTAGAGGCCCAGGGGACTATGGCTACACCTTC.

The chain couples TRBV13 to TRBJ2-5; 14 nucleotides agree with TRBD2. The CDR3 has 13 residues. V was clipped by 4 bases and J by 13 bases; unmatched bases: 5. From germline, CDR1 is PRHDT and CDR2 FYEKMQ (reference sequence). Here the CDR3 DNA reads TGTGCCAGCAGCTCGGGACTAGCGGGGGCGCGGTACTTC. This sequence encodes CASSSGLAGARYF.

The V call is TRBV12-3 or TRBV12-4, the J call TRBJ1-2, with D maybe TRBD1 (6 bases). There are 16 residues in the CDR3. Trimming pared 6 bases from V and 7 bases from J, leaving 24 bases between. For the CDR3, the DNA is TGTGCCAGCAGGTCCGGGGGGGGGCGGGCTCTGGCTGGCTACACCTTC. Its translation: CASRSGGGRALAGYTF.